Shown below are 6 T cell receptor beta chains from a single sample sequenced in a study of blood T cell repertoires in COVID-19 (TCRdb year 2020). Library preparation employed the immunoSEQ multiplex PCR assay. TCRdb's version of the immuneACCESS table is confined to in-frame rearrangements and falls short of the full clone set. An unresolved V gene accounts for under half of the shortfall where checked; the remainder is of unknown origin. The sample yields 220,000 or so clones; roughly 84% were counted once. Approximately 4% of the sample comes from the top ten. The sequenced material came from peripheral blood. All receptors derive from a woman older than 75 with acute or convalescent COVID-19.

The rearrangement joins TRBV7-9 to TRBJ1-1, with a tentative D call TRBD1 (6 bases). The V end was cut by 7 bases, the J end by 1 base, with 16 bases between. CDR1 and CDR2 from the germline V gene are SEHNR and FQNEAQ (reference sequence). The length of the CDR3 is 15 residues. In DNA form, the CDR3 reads TGTGCCAGCACCGCGGGGGCCATCCCGAACACTGAAGCTTTCTTT. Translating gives CASTAGAIPNTEAFF.

The CDR3 DNA reads as TGCGCCAGCAGCTCCCTAGGGGGATATAATGAAAAACTGTTTTTT. It codes for CASSSLGGYNEKLFF. V gene TRBV5-1 combines with J gene TRBJ1-4; TRBD1 might be the D (6 bases). Germline V gene lookup returns CDR1 SGHRS and CDR2 YFSETQ. Trimming stripped 3 bases from V and 4 bases from J, with 13 bases between. The CDR3 extends over 15 amino acids.

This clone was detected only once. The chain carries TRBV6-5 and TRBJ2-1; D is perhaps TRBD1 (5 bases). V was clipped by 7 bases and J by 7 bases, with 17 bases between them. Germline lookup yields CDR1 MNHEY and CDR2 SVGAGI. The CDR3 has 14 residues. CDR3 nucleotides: TGTGCCAGCACCAGAGAGACAGCAGTAAATGAGCAGTTCTTC. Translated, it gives CASTRETAVNEQFF.

CDR3 DNA sequence: TGTGCCAGCAGCCTGCAGGGGGGCTCTGGGGCCAACGTCCTGACTTTC. This codes for CASSLQGGSGANVLTF. The V gene is TRBV7-8, the J gene TRBJ2-6; perhaps TRBD1 as D (7 bases). This CDR3 is 16 amino acids long. V shed 5 bases and J shed 0 bases, with 11 bases lying between them. CDR1 SGHVS and CDR2 FQNEAQ come from the germline V gene.

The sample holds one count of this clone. CDR3 sequence (DNA): TGCGCCAGCAGCTACAACAGGGGCCCTGGAAACACCATATATTTT. It translates to CASSYNRGPGNTIYF. The chain joins TRBV5-1 to TRBJ1-3; 7 nucleotides match TRBD1. V was clipped by 3 bases and J by 2 bases; unmatched bases: 5. CDR1 and CDR2 (germline): SGHRS, YFSETQ. The CDR3 totals 15 residues.

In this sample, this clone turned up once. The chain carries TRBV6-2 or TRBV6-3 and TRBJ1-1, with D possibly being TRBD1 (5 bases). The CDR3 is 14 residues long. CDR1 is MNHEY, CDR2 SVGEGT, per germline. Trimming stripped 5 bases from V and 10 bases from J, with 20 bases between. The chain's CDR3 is CASSPPRRSQGAFF. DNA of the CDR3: TGTGCCAGCAGTCCACCCCGGCGGTCTCAGGGAGCTTTCTTT.